The clone carrying this TCR beta chain was observed at least ten times. This sample was taken from a study of early T cells in non-severe SARS-CoV-2 infection. Trimming cost V 7 bases and J 7 bases, with 20 bases left between them. Germline-derived CDR1 and CDR2 are MNHEY and SMNVEV (reference sequence). This CDR3 has 16 residues. TCRdb reprocessed the 5' RACE reads via MiXCR and lists one record per CDR3 protein. Here the sample spans approximately 79,000 distinct CDR3 sequences, roughly 13% being singletons. The V and J genes are TRBV27 and TRBJ1-6, with D uncertain. The specimen sequenced was whole blood. This TCR came from an adult who was a healthcare worker with PCR-confirmed SARS-CoV-2 infection or an uninfected control (not recorded which). This CDR3 is CASIPRPRVWNSPLHF. The CDR3 region has the DNA TGTGCCAGCATCCCTAGGCCCCGGGTATGGAATTCACCCCTCCACTTT.